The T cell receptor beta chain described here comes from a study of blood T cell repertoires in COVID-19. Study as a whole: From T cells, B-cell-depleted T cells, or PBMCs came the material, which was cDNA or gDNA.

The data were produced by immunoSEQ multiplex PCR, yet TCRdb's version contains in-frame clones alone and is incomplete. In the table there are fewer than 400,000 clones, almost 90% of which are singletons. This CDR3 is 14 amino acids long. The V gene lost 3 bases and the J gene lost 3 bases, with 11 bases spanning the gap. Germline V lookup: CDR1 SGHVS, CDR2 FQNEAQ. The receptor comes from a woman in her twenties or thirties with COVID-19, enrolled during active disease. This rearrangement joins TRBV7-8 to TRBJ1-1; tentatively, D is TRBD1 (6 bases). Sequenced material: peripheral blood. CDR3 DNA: TGTGCCAGCAGCTTTAGGACAGACGACACTGAAGCTTTCTTT. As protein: CASSFRTDDTEAFF.